Each of the 18 T cell receptor beta chains below was sequenced from the same sample in a study of cytomegalovirus exposure and HLA in healthy donors. 13 Jbeta primers and 60 Vbeta primers were used for the PCR. TCRdb keeps only in-frame clones here, not all; method: immunoSEQ multiplex PCR. This sample carries about 150,000 clones, around 70% of them seen once, and the ten largest clones take around 2.3%. Sequencing input: PBMCs. These receptors all come from a man younger than 45 in good health and CMV-seronegative.

The chain employs TRBV7-2 and TRBJ2-5; D uncertain. There are 14 residues in the CDR3. CDR1 SGHTA and CDR2 FQGNSA come from the germline V gene. V lost 1 base and J 2 bases, leaving 8 bases between the germline ends. The CDR3 region is CASSLDSIQETQYF. The CDR3 coding sequence is TGTGCCAGCAGCTTAGACTCGATACAAGAGACCCAGTACTTC.

The chain employs TRBV21-1 and TRBJ1-2. TRBV21-1 is a pseudogene segment. CDR3 length: 16 amino acids. CDR3 nucleotide sequence: TGTGCCAGCAGCAAAGCGAGGGTAAGCTCGGGCTATGGCTACACCTTC. Its protein is CASSKARVSSGYGYTF.

The chain has TRBV19 and TRBJ1-1, with D unresolved. This CDR3 has 15 residues. Germline CDR1 reads LNHDA; CDR2 reads SQIVND (reference sequence). Trimming stripped 8 bases from V and 0 bases from J, with 16 bases between. The CDR3 region is CASSPASYMNTEAFF. The CDR3, as DNA: TGTGCCAGTTCCCCCGCAAGTTACATGAACACTGAAGCTTTCTTT.

This chain joins TRBV9 and TRBJ2-7; D may be TRBD1 (6 bases). The CDR3 runs to 15 residues. Trimming took 0 bases from V and 1 from J, leaving 11 bases between them. Germline CDR1 SGDLS, CDR2 YYNGEE. Written as DNA, the CDR3 is TGTGCCAGCAGCGTAGAGTGGGGGCCTTCCTACGAGCAGTACTTC. Encoded protein: CASSVEWGPSYEQYF.

The gene calls are TRBV6-1 and TRBJ1-1, with 7 bases fitting TRBD1. Looked up from germline, CDR1 is MNHNS and CDR2 is SASEGT. V gave up 0 bases and J gave up 11 bases; unmatched junction bases: 6. The CDR3 is 13 residues long. The CDR3, as DNA: TGTGCCAGCAGTGAAGCAAGGGGGCCAAGGGCTTTCTTT. Translating it yields CASSEARGPRAFF.

This clone was recorded only once. V gene TRBV9 combines with J gene TRBJ2-5; 16 bases match TRBD2. Germline V gene lookup returns CDR1 SGDLS and CDR2 YYNGEE. This CDR3 has 17 residues. With V trimmed by 3 bases and J by 5 bases, 7 bases remained unmatched. CDR3 amino acids: CASSAGTSGGARETQYF. Here the CDR3 DNA reads TGTGCCAGCAGCGCCGGGACTAGCGGGGGGGCGAGGGAGACCCAGTACTTC. The variable domain in full, completed from reference TRBV9 and TRBJ2-5, reads DSGVTQTPKHLITATGQRVTLRCSPRSGDLSVYWYQQSLDQGLQFLIQYYNGEERAKGNILERFSAQQFPDLHSELNLSSLELGDSALYFCASSAGTSGGARETQYFGPGTRLLVL.

The rearrangement joins TRBV2 to TRBJ1-2, with TRBD1 identical over 9 bases. Trimming cost V 9 bases and J 1 base; bases outside gene matches: 6. Looked up from germline, CDR1 is SNHLY and CDR2 is FYNNEI. CDR3 length: 14 residues. The CDR3 spells CASRQGGNNYGYTF. The CDR3 region has the DNA TGTGCCAGTCGACAGGGGGGGAATAACTATGGCTACACCTTC.

Only a few counts were recorded for this clone. This sequence joins TRBV2 and TRBJ2-7, with D possibly being TRBD1 (5 bases). Germline V CDR1 and CDR2: SNHLY, FYNNEI. The CDR3 runs to 12 residues. Trimming cost V 1 base and J 5 bases, with 6 bases left between them. The CDR3 DNA reads as TGTGCCAGCAGTGAAGAAGGGGACGAGCAGTACTTC. Its protein product is CASSEEGDEQYF.

The rearrangement links TRBV5-1 to TRBJ1-6; possibly TRBD1 for D (5 bases). In germline, CDR1 is SGHRS, CDR2 YFSETQ. There are 16 residues in the CDR3. The V end lost 1 base, the J end lost 0 bases, and 8 bases lay between the germline ends. DNA of the CDR3: TGCGCCAGCAGCTTGACAGGTAGCTCCTATAATTCACCCCTCCACTTT. It yields the protein CASSLTGSSYNSPLHF.

The rearrangement uses TRBV10-3 and TRBJ2-3; TRBD2 matches at 9 bases. The germline gives CDR1 ENHRY, CDR2 SYGVKD. The junction had 9 bases not matched to a gene; V was cut back by 6 bases and J by 5 bases. This CDR3 comprises 15 residues. The DNA for the CDR3 is TGTGCCATCAGGGATAGCGGGGGACTGGGAGATACGCAGTATTTT. Translating it yields CAIRDSGGLGDTQYF.

About this clone itself: An end of the junction differs from the germline gene, which may be a read error. This chain links TRBV5-4 with TRBJ1-2; TRBD1 might be the D (6 bases). The CDR3 is made up of 12 amino acids. Germline CDR1 and CDR2: SGHNT and YYREEE (reference sequence). The CDR3 DNA follows: TGTTCCAGCAGCTCAGGGGATGGCGGCTACACCTTC. This gives the protein CSSSSGDGGYTF.

The chain carries TRBV7-9 and TRBJ1-4; D may be TRBD1 (6 bases). The CDR3 extends over 13 amino acids. V was cut by 5 bases and J by 11 bases, with 15 bases left in between. Germline V gives CDR1 SEHNR, CDR2 FQNEAQ (reference sequence). CDR3 region: CASSKEDRKKLFF. DNA for the CDR3: TGTGCCAGCAGCAAAGAGGACAGAAAGAAACTGTTTTTT.

The chain carries TRBV28 and TRBJ2-1, with TRBD2 matching 11 bases. CDR3 length equals 16 residues. V lost 6 bases, J lost 5 bases, and 9 bases stayed unmatched. Germline V gives CDR1 MDHEN, CDR2 SYDVKM. The CDR3 coding sequence is TGTGCCAGCAGCTCCTATAGCGGGGGGGCCCACAATGAGCAGTTCTTC. Amino acid sequence: CASSSYSGGAHNEQFF.

V and J are TRBV10-3 and TRBJ2-7, with 8 bases fitting TRBD1. The ends lost 3 bases at V and 3 bases at J; junction bases unmatched: 10. Germline V gene sequence: CDR1 ENHRY, CDR2 SYGVKD. The CDR3 contains 16 residues. DNA of the CDR3: TGTGCCATCAGTGAATCTCGTGGGACAGGAGGCTACGAGCAGTACTTC. Amino acids: CAISESRGTGGYEQYF.

The rearrangement uses TRBV5-1 and TRBJ1-6, with TRBD1 matching over 10 bases. After removal of 2 bases from V and 10 bases from J, the junction contained 3 bases not matched to a gene. The CDR3 sequence is 14 residues long. Per germline, CDR1 SGHRS and CDR2 YFSETQ. The CDR3 bases are TGCGCCAGCAGCTTTGGGACAGGGGAATCACCCCTCCACTTT. Protein: CASSFGTGESPLHF.

This rearrangement joins TRBV5-5 to TRBJ2-2; D possibly corresponds to TRBD1 (5 bases). The length of the CDR3 is 16 residues. The germline CDR1 and CDR2 sequences are SGHKS and YYEKEE (reference sequence). Trimming took 4 bases from V and 6 from J, leaving 19 bases between them. This chain's CDR3 is CASSLGQGSLAGELFF. The CDR3 coding sequence is TGTGCCAGCAGCCTAGGGCAGGGTTCTTTGGCCGGGGAGCTGTTTTTT.

This chain connects TRBV5-1 to TRBJ2-1; TRBD1 aligns across 8 bases. Trimming at V came to 4 bases and at J to 6 bases, leaving 12 bases not matched to a gene. Germline V gene sequence: CDR1 SGHRS, CDR2 YFSETQ. The CDR3 consists of 16 residues. Here the CDR3 reads CASSRLGQVQVNEQFF. The CDR3 nucleotides are TGCGCCAGCAGCCGCCTGGGACAGGTACAGGTCAATGAGCAGTTCTTC. Full variable domain (outside the CDR3, taken from reference TRBV5-1 and TRBJ2-1): KAGVTQTPRYLIKTRGQQVTLSCSPISGHRSVSWYQQTPGQGLQFLFEYFSETQRNKGNFPGRFSGRQFSNSRSEMNVSTLELGDSALYLCASSRLGQVQVNEQFFGPGTRLTVL.

This clone was seen just once. The germline gene is not matched at one end of the junction; a read error may be the cause. The chain couples TRBV29-1 to TRBJ1-2; D perhaps matches TRBD1 (6 bases). CDR3 length equals 12 residues. Germline loops: CDR1 SQVTM, CDR2 ANQGSEA. The CDR3 loop reads CSVLRTDYGYPF. CDR3 in DNA: TGCAGCGTTCTCCGGACAGACTATGGCTACCCCTTC.